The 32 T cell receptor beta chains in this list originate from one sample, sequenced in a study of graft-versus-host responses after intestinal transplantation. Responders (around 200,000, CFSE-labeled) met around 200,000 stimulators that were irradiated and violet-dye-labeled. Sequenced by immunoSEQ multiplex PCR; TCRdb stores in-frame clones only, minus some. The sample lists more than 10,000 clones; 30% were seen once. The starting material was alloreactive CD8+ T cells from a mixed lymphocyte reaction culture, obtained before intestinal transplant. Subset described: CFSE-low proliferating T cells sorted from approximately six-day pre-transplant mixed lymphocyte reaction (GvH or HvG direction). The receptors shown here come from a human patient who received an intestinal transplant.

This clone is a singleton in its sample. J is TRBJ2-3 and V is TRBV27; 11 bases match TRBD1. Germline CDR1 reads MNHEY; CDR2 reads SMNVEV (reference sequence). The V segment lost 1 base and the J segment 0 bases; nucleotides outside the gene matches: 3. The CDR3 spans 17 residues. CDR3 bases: TGTGCCAGCAGTTTATGGGGGACAGGGGGAAGCACAGATACGCAGTATTTT. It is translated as CASSLWGTGGSTDTQYF.

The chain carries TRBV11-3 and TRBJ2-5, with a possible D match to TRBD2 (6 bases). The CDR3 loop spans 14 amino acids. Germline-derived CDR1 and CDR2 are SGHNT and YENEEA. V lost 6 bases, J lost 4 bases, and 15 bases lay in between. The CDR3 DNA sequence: TGTGCCAGCAGGGTCTACGTCGGGAGAGAGACCCAGTACTTC. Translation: CASRVYVGRETQYF.

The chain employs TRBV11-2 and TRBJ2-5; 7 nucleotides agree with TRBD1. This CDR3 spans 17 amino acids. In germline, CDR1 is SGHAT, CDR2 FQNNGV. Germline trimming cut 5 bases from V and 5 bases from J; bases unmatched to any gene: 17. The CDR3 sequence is CASSALRQGGWRETQYF. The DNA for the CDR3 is TGTGCCAGCAGCGCCCTCCGACAGGGCGGTTGGAGGGAGACCCAGTACTTC. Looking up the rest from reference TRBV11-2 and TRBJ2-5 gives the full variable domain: EAGVAQSPRYKIIEKRQSVAFWCNPISGHATLYWYQQILGQGPKLLIQFQNNGVVDDSQLPKDRFSAERLKGVDSTLKIQPAKLEDSAVYLCASSALRQGGWRETQYFGPGTRLLVL.

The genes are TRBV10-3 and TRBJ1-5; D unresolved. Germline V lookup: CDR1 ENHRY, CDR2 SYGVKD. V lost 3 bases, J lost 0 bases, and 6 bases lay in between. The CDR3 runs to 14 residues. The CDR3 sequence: CAISERISNQPQHF. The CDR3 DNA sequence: TGTGCCATCAGTGAAAGGATTAGCAATCAGCCCCAGCATTTT.

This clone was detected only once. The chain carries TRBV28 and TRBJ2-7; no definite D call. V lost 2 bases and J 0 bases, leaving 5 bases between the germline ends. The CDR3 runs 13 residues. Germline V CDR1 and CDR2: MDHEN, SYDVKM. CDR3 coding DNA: TGTGCCAGCAGTTTAGGCTTCTCCTACGAGCAGTACTTC. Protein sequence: CASSLGFSYEQYF.

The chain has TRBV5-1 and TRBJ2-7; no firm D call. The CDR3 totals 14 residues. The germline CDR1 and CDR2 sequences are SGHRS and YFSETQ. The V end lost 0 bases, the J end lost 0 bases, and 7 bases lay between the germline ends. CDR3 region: CASSLEDSSYEQYF. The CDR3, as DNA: TGCGCCAGCAGCTTGGAAGATAGCTCCTACGAGCAGTACTTC.

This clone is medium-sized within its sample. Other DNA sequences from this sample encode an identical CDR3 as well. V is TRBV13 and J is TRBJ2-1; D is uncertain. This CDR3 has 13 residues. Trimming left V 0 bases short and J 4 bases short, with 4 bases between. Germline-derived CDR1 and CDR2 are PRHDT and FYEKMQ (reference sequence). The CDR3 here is CASSLGLYNEQFF. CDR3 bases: TGTGCCAGCAGCTTAGGGTTGTACAATGAGCAGTTCTTC.

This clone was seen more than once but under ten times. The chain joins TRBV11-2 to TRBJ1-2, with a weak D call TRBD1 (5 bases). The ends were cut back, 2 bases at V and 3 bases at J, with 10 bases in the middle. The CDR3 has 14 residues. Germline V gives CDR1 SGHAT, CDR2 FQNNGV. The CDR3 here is CASSLIGGDYGYTF. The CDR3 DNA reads TGTGCCAGCAGCTTAATCGGGGGAGACTATGGCTACACCTTC. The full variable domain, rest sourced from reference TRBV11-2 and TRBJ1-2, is EAGVAQSPRYKIIEKRQSVAFWCNPISGHATLYWYQQILGQGPKLLIQFQNNGVVDDSQLPKDRFSAERLKGVDSTLKIQPAKLEDSAVYLCASSLIGGDYGYTFGSGTRLTVV.

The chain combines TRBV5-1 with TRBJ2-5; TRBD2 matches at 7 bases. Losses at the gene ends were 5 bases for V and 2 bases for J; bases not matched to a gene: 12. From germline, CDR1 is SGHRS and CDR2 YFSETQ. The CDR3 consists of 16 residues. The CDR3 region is CASRLSFRGVQETQYF. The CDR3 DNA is TGCGCCAGCAGGTTGTCTTTTCGGGGGGTGCAAGAGACCCAGTACTTC.

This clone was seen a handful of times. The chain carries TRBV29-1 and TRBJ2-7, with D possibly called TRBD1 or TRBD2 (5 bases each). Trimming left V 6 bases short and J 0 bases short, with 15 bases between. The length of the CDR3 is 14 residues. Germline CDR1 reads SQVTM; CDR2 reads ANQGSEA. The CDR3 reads CSVLGTYSSYEQYF. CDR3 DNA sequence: TGCAGCGTCTTGGGGACGTACTCCTCCTACGAGCAGTACTTC.

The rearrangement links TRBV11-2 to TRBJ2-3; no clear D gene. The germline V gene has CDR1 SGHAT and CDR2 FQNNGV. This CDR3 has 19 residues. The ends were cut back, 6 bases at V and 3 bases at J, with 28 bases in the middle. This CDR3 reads CASRGTARVSTIRTDTQYF. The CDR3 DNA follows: TGTGCCAGCAGGGGAACCGCCCGGGTCTCTACTATTAGGACAGATACGCAGTATTTT.

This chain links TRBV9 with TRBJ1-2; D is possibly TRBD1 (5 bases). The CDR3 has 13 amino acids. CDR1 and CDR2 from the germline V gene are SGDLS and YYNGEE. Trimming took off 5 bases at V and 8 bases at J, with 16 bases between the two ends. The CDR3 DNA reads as TGTGCCAGCAGTGGGGGGGAGTGGGGCGGCTACACCTTC. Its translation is CASSGGEWGGYTF. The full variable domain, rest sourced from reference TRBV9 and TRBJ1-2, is DSGVTQTPKHLITATGQRVTLRCSPRSGDLSVYWYQQSLDQGLQFLIQYYNGEERAKGNILERFSAQQFPDLHSELNLSSLELGDSALYFCASSGGEWGGYTFGSGTRLTVV.

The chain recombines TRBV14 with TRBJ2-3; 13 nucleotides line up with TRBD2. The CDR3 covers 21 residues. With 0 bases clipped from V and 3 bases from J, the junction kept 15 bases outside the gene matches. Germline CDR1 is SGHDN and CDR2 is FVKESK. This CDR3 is CASSQDSGLAGEFKRTDTQYF. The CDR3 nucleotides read TGTGCCAGCAGCCAAGATTCCGGACTAGCGGGAGAATTTAAAAGGACAGATACGCAGTATTTT.

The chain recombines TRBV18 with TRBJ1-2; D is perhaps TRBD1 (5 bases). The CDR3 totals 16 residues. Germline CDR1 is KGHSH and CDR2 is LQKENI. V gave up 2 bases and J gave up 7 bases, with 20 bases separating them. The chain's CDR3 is CASSPYQGRVRRGYTF. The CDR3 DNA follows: TGTGCCAGCTCACCATATCAGGGAAGAGTTCGGCGTGGCTACACCTTC. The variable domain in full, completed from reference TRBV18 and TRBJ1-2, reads NAGVMQNPRHLVRRRGQEARLRCSPMKGHSHVYWYRQLPEEGLKFMVYLQKENIIDESGMPKERFSAEFPKEGPSILRIQQVVRGDSAAYFCASSPYQGRVRRGYTFGSGTRLTVV.

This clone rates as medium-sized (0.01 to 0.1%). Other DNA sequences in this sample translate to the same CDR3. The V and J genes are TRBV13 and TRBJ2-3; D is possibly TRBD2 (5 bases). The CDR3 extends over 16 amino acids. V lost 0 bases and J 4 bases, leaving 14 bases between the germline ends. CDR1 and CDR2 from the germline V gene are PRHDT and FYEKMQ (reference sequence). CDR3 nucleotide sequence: TGTGCCAGCAGCTTAGGCCGGGGTGGGAGCCCAGATACGCAGTATTTT. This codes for CASSLGRGGSPDTQYF.

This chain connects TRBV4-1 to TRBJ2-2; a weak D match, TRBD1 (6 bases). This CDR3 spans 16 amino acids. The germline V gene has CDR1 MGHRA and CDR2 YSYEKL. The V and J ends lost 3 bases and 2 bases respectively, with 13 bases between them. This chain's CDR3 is CASSHPGTKNTGELFF. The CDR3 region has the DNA TGCGCCAGCAGCCACCCCGGGACAAAAAACACCGGGGAGCTGTTTTTT.

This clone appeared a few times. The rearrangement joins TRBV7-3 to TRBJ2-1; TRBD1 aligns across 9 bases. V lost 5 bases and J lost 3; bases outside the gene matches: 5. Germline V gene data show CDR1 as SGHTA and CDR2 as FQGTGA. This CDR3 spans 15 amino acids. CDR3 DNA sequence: TGTGCCAGCAGCCTGTACAGGGGGCACTACAATGAGCAGTTCTTC. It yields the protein CASSLYRGHYNEQFF.

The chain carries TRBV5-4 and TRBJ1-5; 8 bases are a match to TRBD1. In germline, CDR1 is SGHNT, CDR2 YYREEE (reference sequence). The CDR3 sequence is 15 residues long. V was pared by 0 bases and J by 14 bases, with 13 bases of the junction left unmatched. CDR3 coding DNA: TGTGCCAGCAGCTTGGGAGGGTCAGGGGGCTTCCATAAGCATTTT. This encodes CASSLGGSGGFHKHF.

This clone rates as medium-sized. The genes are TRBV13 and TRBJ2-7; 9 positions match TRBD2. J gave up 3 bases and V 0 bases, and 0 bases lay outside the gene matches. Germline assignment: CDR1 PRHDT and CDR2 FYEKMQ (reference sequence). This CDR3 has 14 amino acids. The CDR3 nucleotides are TGTGCCAGCAGCTTAGGGACTAGCGGCTACGAGCAGTACTTC. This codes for CASSLGTSGYEQYF.

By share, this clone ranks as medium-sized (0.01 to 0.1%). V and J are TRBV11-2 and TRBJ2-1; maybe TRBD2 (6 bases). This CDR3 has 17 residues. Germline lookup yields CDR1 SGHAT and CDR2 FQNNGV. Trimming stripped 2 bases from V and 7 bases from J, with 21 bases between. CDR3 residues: CASSLYSGPRIGNEQFF. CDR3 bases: TGTGCCAGCAGCTTATATAGCGGCCCCCGAATTGGGAATGAGCAGTTCTTC.

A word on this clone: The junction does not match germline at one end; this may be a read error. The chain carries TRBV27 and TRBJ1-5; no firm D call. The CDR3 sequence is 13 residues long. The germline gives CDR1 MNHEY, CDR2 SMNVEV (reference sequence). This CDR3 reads CASGLDPNQPQHF. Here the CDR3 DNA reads TGTGCCAGCGGTTTGGACCCCAATCAGCCCCAGCATTTT.

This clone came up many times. CDR3 DNA: TGTGCCTGGGGGCCTAGCGGGGGGGCAGATACGCAGTATTTT. It yields the protein CAWGPSGGADTQYF. This rearrangement joins TRBV5-4 to TRBJ2-3, with 12 bases aligning to TRBD2. Per germline, CDR1 SGHNT and CDR2 YYREEE (reference sequence). The CDR3 consists of 14 residues. V was pared by 10 bases and J by 4 bases, with 7 bases of the junction left unmatched.

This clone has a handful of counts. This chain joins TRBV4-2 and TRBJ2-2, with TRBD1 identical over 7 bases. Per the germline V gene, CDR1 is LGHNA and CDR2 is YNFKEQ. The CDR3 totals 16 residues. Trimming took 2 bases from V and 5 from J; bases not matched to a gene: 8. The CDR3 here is CASSQYRGLGTGELFF. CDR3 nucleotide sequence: TGTGCCAGCAGCCAATATAGGGGGCTGGGAACCGGGGAGCTGTTTTTT.

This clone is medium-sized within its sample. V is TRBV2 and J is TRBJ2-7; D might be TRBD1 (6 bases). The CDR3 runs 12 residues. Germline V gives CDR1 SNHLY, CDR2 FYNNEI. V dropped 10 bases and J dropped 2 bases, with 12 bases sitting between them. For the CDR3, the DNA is TGTGCCATAGGGGCAGGGGCCTACGAGCAGTACTTC. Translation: CAIGAGAYEQYF.

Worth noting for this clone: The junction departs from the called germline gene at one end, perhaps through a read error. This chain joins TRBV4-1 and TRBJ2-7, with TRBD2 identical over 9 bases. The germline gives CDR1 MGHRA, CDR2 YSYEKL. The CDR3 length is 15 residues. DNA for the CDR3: TGTGCCAGCAGCCCCACGCGGGGGGGCTCCTACGAGCAGTACTTC. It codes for CASSPTRGGSYEQYF.

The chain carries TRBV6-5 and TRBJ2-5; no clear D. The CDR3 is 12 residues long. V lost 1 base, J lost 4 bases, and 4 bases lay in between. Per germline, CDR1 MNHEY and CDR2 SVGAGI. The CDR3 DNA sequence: TGTGCCAGCAGTTACTACGTAGAGACCCAGTACTTC. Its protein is CASSYYVETQYF.

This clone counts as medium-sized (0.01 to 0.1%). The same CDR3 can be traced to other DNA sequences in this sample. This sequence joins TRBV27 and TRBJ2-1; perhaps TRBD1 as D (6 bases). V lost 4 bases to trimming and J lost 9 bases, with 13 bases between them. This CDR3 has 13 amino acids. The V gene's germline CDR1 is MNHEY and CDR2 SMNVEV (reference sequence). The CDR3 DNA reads TGTGCCAGCAGTTCACAGGGTACGGGTGAGCAGTTCTTC. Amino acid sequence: CASSSQGTGEQFF.

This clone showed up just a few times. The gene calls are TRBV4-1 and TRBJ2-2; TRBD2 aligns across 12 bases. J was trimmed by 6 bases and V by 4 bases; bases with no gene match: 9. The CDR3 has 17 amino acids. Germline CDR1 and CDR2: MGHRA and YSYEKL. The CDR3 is CASSPSLAGGFSGELFF. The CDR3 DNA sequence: TGCGCCAGCAGCCCTAGCCTAGCGGGGGGGTTTTCCGGGGAGCTGTTTTTT.

As DNA, the CDR3 is TGTGCCAGCAGCGCCTTACAGGGCTACGAGCAGTACTTC. Translation gives CASSALQGYEQYF. The chain couples TRBV9 to TRBJ2-7; D possibly corresponds to TRBD1 (6 bases). The length of the CDR3 is 13 residues. Trimming shortened V by 3 bases and J by 3 bases, and 10 bases separated the two germline ends. Germline CDR1 and CDR2: SGDLS and YYNGEE.

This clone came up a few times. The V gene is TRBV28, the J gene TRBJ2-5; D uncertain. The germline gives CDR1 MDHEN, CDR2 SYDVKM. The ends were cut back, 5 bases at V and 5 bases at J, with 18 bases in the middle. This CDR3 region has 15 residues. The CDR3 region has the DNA TGTGCCAGCAGTGTCCGGGCCGGTCCAGCTGAGACCCAGTACTTC. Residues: CASSVRAGPAETQYF.

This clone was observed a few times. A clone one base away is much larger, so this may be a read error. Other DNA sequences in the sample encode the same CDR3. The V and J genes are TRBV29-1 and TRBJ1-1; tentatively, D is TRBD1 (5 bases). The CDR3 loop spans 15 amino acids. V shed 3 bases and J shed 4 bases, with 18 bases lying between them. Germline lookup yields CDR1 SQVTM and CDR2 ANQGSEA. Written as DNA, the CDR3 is TGCAGCGTTGATGAGGGAGGGGCGGGGGTCACTGAAGCTTTCTTT. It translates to CSVDEGGAGVTEAFF.

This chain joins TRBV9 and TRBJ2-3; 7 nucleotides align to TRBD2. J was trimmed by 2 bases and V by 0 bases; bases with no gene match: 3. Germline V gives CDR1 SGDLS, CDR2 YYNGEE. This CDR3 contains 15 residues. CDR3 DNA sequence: TGTGCCAGCAGCGTAGTGGGGACTAACACAGATACGCAGTATTTT. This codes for CASSVVGTNTDTQYF.